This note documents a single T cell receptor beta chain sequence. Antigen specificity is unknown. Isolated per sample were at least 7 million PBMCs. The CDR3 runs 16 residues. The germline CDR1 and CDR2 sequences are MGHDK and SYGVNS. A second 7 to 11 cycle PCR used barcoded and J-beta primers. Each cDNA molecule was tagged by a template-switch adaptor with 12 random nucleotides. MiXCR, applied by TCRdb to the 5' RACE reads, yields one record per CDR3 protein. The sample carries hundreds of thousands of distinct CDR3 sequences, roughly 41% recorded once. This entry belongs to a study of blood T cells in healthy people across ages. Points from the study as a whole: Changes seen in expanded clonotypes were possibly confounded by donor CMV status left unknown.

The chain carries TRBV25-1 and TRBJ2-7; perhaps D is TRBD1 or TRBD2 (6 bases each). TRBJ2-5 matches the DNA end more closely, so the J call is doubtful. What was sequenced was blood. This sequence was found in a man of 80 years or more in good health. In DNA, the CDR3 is TGTGCCAGCAGTGAATGGGGGGCGTTCAGGGCGGAGACCCAGTACTTC. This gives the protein CASSEWGAFRAETQYF.